This entry lists 19 T cell receptor beta chains sequenced from one sample in a study of T cell responses to AZD1222 COVID-19 vaccine. The method was immunoSEQ multiplex PCR; TCRdb's version includes in-frame clones alone and lacks a portion of them. The sample has more than 120,000 clones; roughly 91% are singletons. Sequences were derived from peripheral blood, sampled on day 0 of AZD1222 vaccination. These receptor sequences come from an adult in good health.

The gene calls are TRBV6-5 and TRBJ2-3, with a possible D match to TRBD2 (6 bases). The CDR3 totals 13 residues. V dropped 7 bases and J dropped 4 bases, with 12 bases sitting between them. CDR1 is MNHEY and CDR2 is SVGAGI in the germline V gene. CDR3 sequence reads: CASKSRGSDTQYF. CDR3 bases: TGTGCCAGCAAATCACGGGGGTCAGATACGCAGTATTTT.

The rearrangement links TRBV4-3 to TRBJ1-2; D possibly corresponds to TRBD1 (6 bases). Per the germline V gene, CDR1 is LGHNA and CDR2 is YSLEER. The V gene lost 0 bases and the J gene lost 1 base, with 18 bases spanning the gap. CDR3 size: 18 residues. The CDR3 is CASSQDWRQAALNYGYTF. For the CDR3, the DNA is TGCGCCAGCAGCCAAGACTGGAGACAGGCAGCCCTTAACTATGGCTACACCTTC.

The chain combines TRBV7-2 with TRBJ2-6; D gene ambiguous. Deletions cut 2 bases from V and 0 bases from J, with 8 bases between. Germline V gene sequence: CDR1 SGHTA, CDR2 FQGNSA. This CDR3 spans 16 amino acids. CDR3 region: CASSLTISSGANVLTF. The CDR3, as DNA: TGTGCCAGCAGCTTAACGATAAGCTCTGGGGCCAACGTCCTGACTTTC.

This chain links TRBV5-4 with TRBJ2-2, with 7 bases aligning to TRBD2. In germline, CDR1 is SGHNT, CDR2 YYREEE (reference sequence). The CDR3 covers 16 residues. After removal of 0 bases from V and 4 bases from J, the junction contained 6 bases not matched to a gene. The CDR3 DNA sequence: TGTGCCAGCAGCTTGGGGGAGGGAGCAGGCACCGGGGAGCTGTTTTTT. The encoded protein is CASSLGEGAGTGELFF.

The chain employs TRBV28 and TRBJ1-5, with D tentatively TRBD1 (5 bases). This CDR3 region has 14 residues. CDR1 is MDHEN, CDR2 SYDVKM, per germline. V lost 7 bases, J lost 1 base, and 11 bases lay in between. CDR3 DNA sequence: TGTGCCAGCAACCAGGGAGGGAGCAATCAGCCCCAGCATTTT. It encodes CASNQGGSNQPQHF.

This clone was observed a few times. V gene TRBV2 combines with J gene TRBJ2-3; 9 nucleotides agree with TRBD1. From germline, CDR1 is SNHLY and CDR2 FYNNEI. The CDR3 consists of 15 residues. V shed 6 bases and J 5 bases; nucleotides not matched to a gene: 9. CDR3 residues: CASSDLGQGGDTQYF. The CDR3 DNA is TGTGCCAGCAGCGACCTGGGACAGGGAGGAGATACGCAGTATTTT.

The chain carries TRBV18 and TRBJ2-2; 8 nucleotides line up with TRBD2. Losses at the gene ends were 5 bases for V and 0 bases for J; bases not matched to a gene: 2. The CDR3 sequence is 15 residues long. Germline V CDR1 and CDR2: KGHSH, LQKENI. The CDR3 here is CASSAGLANTGELFF. The CDR3 DNA sequence: TGTGCCAGCTCAGCGGGACTAGCGAACACCGGGGAGCTGTTTTTT.

The rearrangement uses TRBV12-3 or TRBV12-4 and TRBJ1-1; 7 bases line up with TRBD1. Trimming took 6 bases from V and 0 from J; bases not matched to a gene: 1. CDR3 length equals 13 residues. The CDR3 sequence: CASRGQMNTEAFF. The CDR3 DNA reads TGTGCCAGCAGGGGACAGATGAACACTGAAGCTTTCTTT.

V and J are TRBV21-1 and TRBJ2-3; the D call TRBD2 from the table was never checked on the DNA. TRBV21-1 is labeled a pseudogene. CDR3 size: 14 residues. As DNA, the CDR3 is TGTGCCAGCAGCAAAGATAATCCCACAGATACGCAGTATTTT. Protein: CASSKDNPTDTQYF.

The rearrangement links TRBV27 to TRBJ1-6; 7 bases line up with TRBD1. V was clipped by 2 bases and J by 6 bases; unmatched bases: 1. The CDR3 runs 14 residues. Germline V CDR1 and CDR2: MNHEY, SMNVEV (reference sequence). CDR3: CASSLGQVNSPLHF. The CDR3 nucleotides read TGTGCCAGCAGTTTAGGACAGGTTAATTCACCCCTCCACTTT.

The rearrangement links TRBV11-2 to TRBJ2-7, with D possibly being TRBD2 (5 bases). The CDR3 loop spans 18 amino acids. Germline-derived CDR1 and CDR2 are SGHAT and FQNNGV. V lost 1 base and J lost 4, with 23 bases in between. The CDR3 bases are TGTGCCAGCAGCTTAGGTTGGACGACTACCTCCCAGAGGTACGAGCAGTACTTC. It encodes CASSLGWTTTSQRYEQYF.

The chain couples TRBV19 to TRBJ1-1; D is uncertain. Between the trimmed V and J ends, which lost 0 bases and 3 bases, there was a span of 5 bases. CDR1 and CDR2 (germline): LNHDA, SQIVND (reference sequence). The CDR3 sequence is 13 residues long. The CDR3 reads CASSIDRDTEAFF. In DNA, the CDR3 is TGTGCCAGTAGTATAGATCGGGACACTGAAGCTTTCTTT.

The rearrangement links TRBV30 to TRBJ1-1; 7 positions match TRBD1. The CDR3 is made up of 11 amino acids. V lost 8 bases, J lost 3 bases, and 3 bases stayed unmatched. CDR1 is GTSNPN, CDR2 SVGIG, per germline (reference sequence). CDR3: CAVDRDTEAFF. CDR3 coding DNA: TGTGCCGTCGACAGGGACACTGAAGCTTTCTTT.

The chain carries TRBV5-1 and TRBJ1-2; the D is unclear. Looked up from germline, CDR1 is SGHRS and CDR2 is YFSETQ. The CDR3 consists of 12 residues. Trimming removed 4 bases at V and 6 bases at J, with 10 bases between. In nucleotides, the CDR3 is TGCGCCAGCAGCCCCAACACGGATGGCTACACCTTC. Protein sequence: CASSPNTDGYTF.

V usage is TRBV7-2 and J usage is TRBJ2-1; 9 nucleotides match TRBD2. Looked up from germline, CDR1 is SGHTA and CDR2 is FQGNSA. CDR3 length: 17 amino acids. V dropped 1 base and J dropped 2; count of bases not matched to a gene: 6. CDR3 protein: CASSLVGGRAPYNEQFF. Here the CDR3 DNA reads TGTGCCAGCAGCTTAGTTGGCGGGAGGGCCCCCTACAATGAGCAGTTCTTC.

Concerning this clone: The germline gene is not matched at one end of the junction; a read error may be the cause. The chain is built from TRBV7-2 and TRBJ2-7; TRBD2 agrees at 7 bases. Germline V gene lookup returns CDR1 SGHTA and CDR2 FQGNSA. This CDR3 contains 13 residues. The CDR3, as DNA: TGTGCCAGCAGCTCTAGAACCGGCGGGAGCCACTCCTTC. This sequence encodes CASSSRTGGSHSF.

The chain combines TRBV19 with TRBJ2-7; D gene ambiguous. This CDR3 comprises 13 residues. Germline V gene data show CDR1 as LNHDA and CDR2 as SQIVND (reference sequence). V lost 5 bases and J 0 bases, leaving 8 bases between the germline ends. The CDR3 here is CASSHQASYEQYF. The CDR3 DNA reads as TGTGCCAGTAGTCATCAGGCCTCCTACGAGCAGTACTTC. Variable domain in full (rest from reference TRBV19 and TRBJ2-7): DGGITQSPKYLFRKEGQNVTLSCEQNLNHDAMYWYRQDPGQGLRLIYYSQIVNDFQKGDIAEGYSVSREKKESFPLTVTSAQKNPTAFYLCASSHQASYEQYFGPGTRLTVT.

V gene TRBV9 combines with J gene TRBJ2-1; D may be TRBD1 (5 bases). There are 15 residues in the CDR3. Trimming shortened V by 5 bases and J by 1 base, and 13 bases separated the two germline ends. Germline V gene lookup returns CDR1 SGDLS and CDR2 YYNGEE. The CDR3 region is CASSGSRTSYNEQFF. The CDR3 bases are TGTGCCAGCAGTGGTAGCAGGACATCCTACAATGAGCAGTTCTTC.

The DNA of the CDR3 is TGTGCCAGCAGCTTCCGCGGGACTAGCGGGGGGTTATACGAGCAGTACTTC. Translated, it gives CASSFRGTSGGLYEQYF. The chain uses TRBV7-8 and TRBJ2-7; TRBD2 aligns across 15 bases. Germline V gene data show CDR1 as SGHVS and CDR2 as FQNEAQ. With V trimmed by 3 bases and J by 4 bases, 7 bases remained unmatched. This CDR3 is 17 amino acids long.